These 20 T cell receptor beta chains share one sample of origin, sequenced in a study of cytomegalovirus exposure and HLA in healthy donors (dated by TCRdb to the late 2010s). Library creation used the immunoSEQ multiplex PCR assay. For the multiplex PCR, a mixture combining 60 forward primers for TCR Vbeta segments and 13 reverse primers for TCR Jbeta segments was used. TCRdb re-hosts the immuneACCESS table, in-frame sequences only. Its copies lack some clones; in the studies checked, an unresolved V gene accounts for under half of them, and the cause for the rest is not known. In all, the sample holds under 200,000 clones, and approximately 78% of those were seen once. Approximately 0.8% of the sample comes from the top ten. The sequencing input was PBMCs. These receptors originate from a woman between 18 and 29 years old in good health and CMV-seronegative.

This chain uses TRBV4-1 with TRBJ1-1; D is possibly TRBD1 (5 bases). The V end lost 0 bases, the J end lost 4 bases, and 12 bases lay between the germline ends. CDR3 length: 15 residues. The germline gives CDR1 MGHRA, CDR2 YSYEKL. The CDR3 reads CASSQDLQGGTEAFF. The CDR3, as DNA: TGCGCCAGCAGCCAAGATCTTCAGGGAGGCACTGAAGCTTTCTTT.

V gene TRBV5-1 combines with J gene TRBJ2-3; no reliable D call. V was clipped by 3 bases and J by 3 bases, with 11 bases between them. The germline gives CDR1 SGHRS, CDR2 YFSETQ. The CDR3 totals 14 residues. CDR3 residues: CASSSRLRTDTQYF. The CDR3 coding sequence is TGCGCCAGCAGCTCACGCCTTCGGACAGATACGCAGTATTTT.

The chain uses TRBV13 and TRBJ2-1; D unresolved. The CDR3 is 14 amino acids. V was trimmed by 5 bases and J by 3 bases, leaving 11 bases between them. CDR1 is PRHDT, CDR2 FYEKMQ, per germline (reference sequence). The CDR3 DNA is TGTGCCAGCAGCCCCCGTGGTAGCTACAATGAGCAGTTCTTC. This sequence encodes CASSPRGSYNEQFF.

The chain is built from TRBV28 and TRBJ2-7, with 12 bases fitting TRBD2. V lost 6 bases, J lost 3 bases, and 6 bases stayed unmatched. Germline CDR1 reads MDHEN; CDR2 reads SYDVKM. This CDR3 spans 15 amino acids. The CDR3 bases are TGTGCCAGCAGACGTCTAGCGGGAGGGAACTACGAGCAGTACTTC. Translation gives CASRRLAGGNYEQYF.

In this sample, this clone turned up once. The rearrangement links TRBV10-2 to TRBJ2-5, with 9 bases matching TRBD2. The DNA matches TRBJ2-7 better at its end, which makes the J call doubtful. Germline CDR1 reads WSHSY; CDR2 reads SAAADI. The CDR3 length is 14 residues. The CDR3 reads CASSVLAGPYEQYF. CDR3 nucleotides: TGCGCCAGCAGTGTACTAGCGGGCCCCTACGAGCAGTACTTC.

V gene TRBV4-3 combines with J gene TRBJ2-1, with D possibly matching TRBD1 (6 bases). Looked up from germline, CDR1 is LGHNA and CDR2 is YSLEER. The ends were cut back, 6 bases at V and 6 bases at J, with 12 bases in the middle. CDR3 length equals 13 residues. The CDR3 is CASSFTRGNEQFF. As DNA, the CDR3 is TGCGCCAGCAGTTTTACCAGGGGCAATGAGCAGTTCTTC.

This clone was observed a few times. The chain is built from TRBV13 and TRBJ2-1, with no clear D. The ends were cut back, 6 bases at V and 0 bases at J, with 6 bases in the middle. Germline V gives CDR1 PRHDT, CDR2 FYEKMQ (reference sequence). The CDR3 is made up of 13 amino acids. The CDR3 loop is CASSTSSYNEQFF. The CDR3 DNA follows: TGTGCCAGCAGTACTTCCTCCTACAATGAGCAGTTCTTC. The complete variable domain, with remaining parts taken from reference TRBV13 and TRBJ2-1, reads AAGVIQSPRHLIKEKRETATLKCYPIPRHDTVYWYQQGPGQDPQFLISFYEKMQSDKGSIPDRFSAQQFSDYHSELNMSSLELGDSALYFCASSTSSYNEQFFGPGTRLTVL.

The chain couples TRBV2 to TRBJ1-4, with 7 positions matching TRBD1. V was pared by 0 bases and J by 6 bases, with 4 bases of the junction left unmatched. Per the germline V gene, CDR1 is SNHLY and CDR2 is FYNNEI. The CDR3 is made up of 15 amino acids. CDR3 sequence (DNA): TGTGCCAGCAGTGAAGCTAGGGGGCTGGATGAAAAACTGTTTTTT. Residues: CASSEARGLDEKLFF.

This clone turned up a few times. The chain uses TRBV28 and TRBJ1-6; D ambiguous. The CDR3 spans 13 residues. CDR1 is MDHEN, CDR2 SYDVKM, per germline. V was pared by 4 bases and J by 7 bases, with 8 bases between. CDR3 in amino acids: CASSSLMNSPLHF. CDR3 sequence (DNA): TGTGCCAGCAGTTCCCTAATGAATTCACCCCTCCACTTT. Full variable domain (missing parts from reference TRBV28 and TRBJ1-6): DVKVTQSSRYLVKRTGEKVFLECVQDMDHENMFWYRQDPGLGLRLIYFSYDVKMKEKGDIPEGYSVSREKKERFSLILESASTNQTSMYLCASSSLMNSPLHFGNGTRLTVT.

CDR3 DNA sequence: TGCGCCAGCAGGGGAGCGGCAGCTAAAGAGACCCAGTACTTC. Protein sequence: CASRGAAAKETQYF. The chain uses TRBV5-1 and TRBJ2-5; D might be TRBD2 (5 bases). Per germline, CDR1 SGHRS and CDR2 YFSETQ. Between the trimmed V and J ends, which lost 5 bases and 3 bases, there was a span of 14 bases. The CDR3 covers 14 residues.

The V gene is TRBV10-2, the J gene TRBJ1-5; 10 bases fit TRBD1. V was pared by 6 bases and J by 5 bases, with 7 bases of the junction left unmatched. The CDR3 is 15 residues long. Germline CDR1 reads WSHSY; CDR2 reads SAAADI. Written as DNA, the CDR3 is TGCGCCAGCAGCTACGGGACAGGGGAAGATCAGCCCCAGCATTTT. This codes for CASSYGTGEDQPQHF.

This clone has only a few counts. V is TRBV6-6 and J is TRBJ2-7; tentative D call: TRBD2 (5 bases). CDR1 and CDR2 from the germline V gene are MNHNY and SVGAGI (reference sequence). V shed 8 bases and J shed 1 base, with 15 bases lying between them. CDR3 length: 14 residues. The CDR3 is CASGQTGLSYEQYF. DNA of the CDR3: TGTGCCAGCGGGCAGACTGGACTTTCCTACGAGCAGTACTTC.

The chain has TRBV7-6 and TRBJ1-4, with D possibly matching TRBD1 (5 bases). The germline V gene encodes CDR1 SGHVS and CDR2 FNYEAQ. This CDR3 is 15 amino acids long. Trimming removed 0 bases at V and 6 bases at J, with 11 bases between. This CDR3 is CASSLAETDDEKLFF. CDR3 coding DNA: TGTGCCAGCAGCTTAGCGGAGACAGATGATGAAAAACTGTTTTTT.

The chain couples TRBV27 to TRBJ2-3, with TRBD2 as a possible D gene (5 bases). This CDR3 is built from 14 residues. The germline V and J ends were trimmed by 2 bases and 2 bases, with 8 bases remaining between them. Germline V gives CDR1 MNHEY, CDR2 SMNVEV (reference sequence). The CDR3 is CASSLGLYTDTQYF. CDR3 DNA: TGTGCCAGCAGTTTAGGACTGTACACAGATACGCAGTATTTT.

V gene TRBV10-2 combines with J gene TRBJ2-7, with a possible D match to TRBD2 (6 bases). The CDR3 totals 14 residues. CDR1 and CDR2 from the germline V gene are WSHSY and SAAADI. Trimming removed 6 bases at V and 6 bases at J, with 18 bases between. CDR3 nucleotides: TGCGCCAGCAGCACCCCCGCGACTAGGGCCGAGCAGTACTTC. Translated, it gives CASSTPATRAEQYF.

The chain recombines TRBV2 with TRBJ2-2; 13 bases agree with TRBD2. Unmatched junction bases numbered 7, after V lost 6 bases and J lost 6 bases. The CDR3 covers 16 residues. Per germline, CDR1 SNHLY and CDR2 FYNNEI. The CDR3 reads CASRDTSGRVSGELFF. In DNA, the CDR3 is TGTGCCAGCAGAGATACTAGCGGGAGGGTTTCCGGGGAGCTGTTTTTT.

In this sample, this clone turned up a few times. This rearrangement joins TRBV6-6 to TRBJ1-2, with TRBD1 matching 9 bases. Germline V gene sequence: CDR1 MNHNY, CDR2 SVGAGI (reference sequence). Losses at the gene ends were 4 bases for V and 4 bases for J; bases not matched to a gene: 7. This CDR3 region has 15 residues. CDR3 sequence: CASSSRDREGYGYTF. CDR3 coding DNA: TGTGCCAGCAGTTCAAGGGACAGGGAGGGCTATGGCTACACCTTC.

The rearrangement uses TRBV27 and TRBJ2-2; TRBD2 agrees at 7 bases. CDR3 length: 18 residues. Germline V lookup: CDR1 MNHEY, CDR2 SMNVEV (reference sequence). The V and J ends lost 5 bases and 1 base, in that order; junction bases with no gene match: 13. CDR3 sequence (DNA): TGTGCCAGCAGTCCCTACTGGACTAGAAGGGAGAACACCGGGGAGCTGTTTTTT. It yields the protein CASSPYWTRRENTGELFF.

This clone was picked up a small number of times. V is TRBV28 and J is TRBJ1-4; the match to TRBD1 covers 8 bases. The CDR3 is made up of 15 amino acids. V lost 5 bases and J lost 7; bases outside the gene matches: 9. Germline V gives CDR1 MDHEN, CDR2 SYDVKM. The DNA of the CDR3 is TGTGCCAGCAGTCCCCTGACAGGGGAGGGTGAAAAACTGTTTTTT. Protein: CASSPLTGEGEKLFF. The variable domain in full, with the rest retrieved from reference TRBV28 and TRBJ1-4, is DVKVTQSSRYLVKRTGEKVFLECVQDMDHENMFWYRQDPGLGLRLIYFSYDVKMKEKGDIPEGYSVSREKKERFSLILESASTNQTSMYLCASSPLTGEGEKLFFGSGTQLSVL.

The V and J genes are TRBV28 and TRBJ1-2; tentative D call: TRBD1 (5 bases). CDR3 length equals 14 residues. Germline assignment: CDR1 MDHEN and CDR2 SYDVKM. V lost 2 bases, J lost 6 bases, and 13 bases lay in between. CDR3: CASSLRGTYHGYTF. Written as DNA, the CDR3 is TGTGCCAGCAGTTTAAGGGGCACTTACCATGGCTACACCTTC.